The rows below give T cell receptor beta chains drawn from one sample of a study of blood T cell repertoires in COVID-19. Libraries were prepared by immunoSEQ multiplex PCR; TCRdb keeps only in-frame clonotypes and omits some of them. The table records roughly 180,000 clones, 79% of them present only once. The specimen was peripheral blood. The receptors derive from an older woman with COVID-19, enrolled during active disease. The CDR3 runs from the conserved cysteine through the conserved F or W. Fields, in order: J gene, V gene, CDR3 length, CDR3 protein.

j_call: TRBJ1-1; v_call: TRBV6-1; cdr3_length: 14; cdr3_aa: CASSEQGGNTEAFF
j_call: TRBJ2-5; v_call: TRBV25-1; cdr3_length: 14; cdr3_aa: CASSTLQGEETQYF
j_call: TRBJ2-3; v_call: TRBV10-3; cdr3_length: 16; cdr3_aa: CAISDLLQGGTDTQYF
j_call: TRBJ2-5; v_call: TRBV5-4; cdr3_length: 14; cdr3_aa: CASSPGLPQETQYF
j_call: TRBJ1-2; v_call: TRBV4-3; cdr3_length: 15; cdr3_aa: CASSQRTGGNYGYTF
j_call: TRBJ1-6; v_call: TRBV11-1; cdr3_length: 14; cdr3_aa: CASSTRVKGSPLHF
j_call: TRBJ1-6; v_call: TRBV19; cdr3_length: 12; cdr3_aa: CASSPSNSPLHF
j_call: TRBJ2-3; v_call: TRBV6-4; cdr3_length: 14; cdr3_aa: CASSEFAGTDTQYF
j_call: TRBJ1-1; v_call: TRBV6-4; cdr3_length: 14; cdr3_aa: CASREQGGSTEAFF
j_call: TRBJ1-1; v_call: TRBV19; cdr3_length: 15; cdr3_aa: CASSMVGAIIAEAFF
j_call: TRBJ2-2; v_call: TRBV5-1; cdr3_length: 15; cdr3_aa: CASSRGGANTGELFF
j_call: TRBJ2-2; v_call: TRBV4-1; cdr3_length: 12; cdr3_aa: CARDRGTGELFF
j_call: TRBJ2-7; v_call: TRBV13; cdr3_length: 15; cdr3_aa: CASSPASGRVGEQYF
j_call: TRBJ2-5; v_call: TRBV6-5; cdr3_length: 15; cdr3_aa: CASSQGLVGEETQYF
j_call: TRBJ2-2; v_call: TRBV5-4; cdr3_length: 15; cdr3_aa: CASSSGTLHTGELFF
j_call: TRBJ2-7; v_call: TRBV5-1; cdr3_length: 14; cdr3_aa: CASSLVAGSYEQYF
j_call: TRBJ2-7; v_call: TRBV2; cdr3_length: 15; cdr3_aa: CASSPGRHRTYEQYF
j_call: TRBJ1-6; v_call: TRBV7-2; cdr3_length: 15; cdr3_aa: CASSLVIQYNSPLHF
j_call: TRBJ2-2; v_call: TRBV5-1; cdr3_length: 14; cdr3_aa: CASSLEANTGELFF